The present entry profiles one TCR beta chain with its context. This clone came up once. It lacks a known antigen. One base away there is no much larger clone; base qualities are not given. The immunoSEQ Assay, a bias-controlled multiplex PCR, was used to amplify TCRbeta CDR3 regions from genomic DNA. In the authors' own workflow: The number of nucleated cells in each sample was estimated by amplification of reference gene primers within the assay. To quantify the absolute abundance of each unique TCRbeta CDR3 rearrangement, sequence reads were collapsed and filtered. Productive Simpson clonality was computed per sample as the square root of Simpson's diversity index over productive rearrangements. The source is immuneACCESS, and TCRdb retained only in-frame sequences with V and J called. Part of the clones is not carried over; for the studies checked, unresolved V genes explain less than half of this, and the remainder is unexplained. The D gene and trimming were derived from the DNA, and the V and J assignments and clone size from that table. Recorded for this sample are around 97,000 clones; approximately 82% of them occurred a single time. The top ten clones comprise roughly 10% of the sample.

The record originates from a study of blood T cell repertoires in COVID-19 (dated by TCRdb to the early 2020s). As for the study more broadly: Collaborator samples came from the United States, Italy and Spain and covered acute and convalescent phases of COVID-19. The prospective study material was composed of cDNA or gDNA derived from T cells, B-cell-depleted T cells, or PBMCs. The dataset comprised deeply sampled blood TCRbeta repertoires from subjects exposed to, actively infected with, or recovered from COVID-19. The repertoires were released in a freely available public database meant as a resource for research on the immune response to SARS-CoV-2. Samples were obtained from the ongoing ImmuneRACE study (first 160 participants) and from some 1,200 subjects provided by 6 global collaborators. The sample metadata nearly always contained a de-identified subject ID, COVID-19 status, age in years and sex. Where available, HLA class I and class II types were taken from metadata supplied by the sample provider and were not determined by assay-based typing.

Its CDR3 holds 16 amino acids, cysteine through phenylalanine. This entry keeps only the CDR3 DNA: 48 bases, framed from base 1. V ends up 0 bases short and J 1 base short, with an unmatched junction base count of 5. The germline V gene supplies CDR1 SGHRS and CDR2 YFSETQ. Study-wide findings and limitations: The amount of clinical and demographic metadata varied by source and participant and was provided uncurated.

The collaborating institutions used their own protocols to collect whole blood in K2EDTA tubes. For TCRbeta analysis, collaborator samples were shipped as frozen whole blood, as isolated PBMCs, or as DNA extracted from either sample type. The TCR was taken from a man aged 65 to 85 with acute or convalescent COVID-19. The sample comprised peripheral blood. Rearrangement joined TRBV5-1 to TRBJ1-2; 8 central nucleotides agree with TRBD1. The base sequence is TGCGCCAGCAGCTTGGGACAGGGGCTGATTAACTATGGCTACACCTTC. Translation gives CASSLGQGLINYGYTF. The CDR3, completed at both ends by the reference TRBV5-1 and TRBJ1-2 genes, gives the full variable domain KAGVTQTPRYLIKTRGQQVTLSCSPISGHRSVSWYQQTPGQGLQFLFEYFSETQRNKGNFPGRFSGRQFSNSRSEMNVSTLELGDSALYLCASSLGQGLINYGYTFGSGTRLTVV.